This T cell receptor (beta chain) was identified during a study of cytomegalovirus exposure and HLA in healthy donors. Study results and limitations: An observed cluster of highly shared sequence variants was recorded as a likely sequencing artifact. A few chains linked to CMV were shown in vitro to be specific for CMV antigens. There were some V segments, including TRBV6-2 and TRBV6-3, excluded as indistinguishable. A later analysis by the authors found several of the most significant clusters apparently linked to common viral pathogens.

CDR3 length: 17 amino acids. Germline values: CDR1 SGHDT, CDR2 YYEEEE. Trimming took off 1 base at V and 0 bases at J, with 14 bases between the two ends. PCR employed 60 Vbeta and 13 Jbeta primers. Assay: immunoSEQ multiplex PCR; the TCRdb copy retains only in-frame clones and omits some. The repertoire has 150,000 to 200,000 clones, roughly four fifths of them found once; the top ten carry 0.098%. This clone has only one observation. What it binds is not known. The sequence was collected from a boy aged 2 to 9 in good health and CMV-seronegative. The sample comprised PBMCs. The chain uses TRBV5-6 and TRBJ2-1; perhaps TRBD1 as D (6 bases). DNA of the CDR3: TGTGCCAGCAGCTTGTGGGACATTTCCCTCTCCTACAATGAGCAGTTCTTC. Translation gives CASSLWDISLSYNEQFF. The full variable domain, its missing parts supplied by reference TRBV5-6 and TRBJ2-1, is DAGVTQSPTHLIKTRGQQVTLRCSPKSGHDTVSWYQQALGQGPQFIFQYYEEEERQRGNFPDRFSGHQFPNYSSELNVNALLLGDSALYLCASSLWDISLSYNEQFFGPGTRLTVL.